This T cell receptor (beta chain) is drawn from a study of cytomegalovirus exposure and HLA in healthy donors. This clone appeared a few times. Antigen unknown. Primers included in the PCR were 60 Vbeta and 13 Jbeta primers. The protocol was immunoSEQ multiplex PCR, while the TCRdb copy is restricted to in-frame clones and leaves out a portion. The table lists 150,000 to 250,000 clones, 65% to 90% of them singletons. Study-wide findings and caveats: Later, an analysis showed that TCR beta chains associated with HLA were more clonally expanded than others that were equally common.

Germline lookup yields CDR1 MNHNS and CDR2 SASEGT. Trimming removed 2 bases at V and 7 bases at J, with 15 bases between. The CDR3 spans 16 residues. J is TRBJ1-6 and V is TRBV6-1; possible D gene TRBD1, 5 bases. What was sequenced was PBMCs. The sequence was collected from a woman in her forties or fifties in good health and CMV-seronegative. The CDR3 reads CASSENDQGLNSPLHF. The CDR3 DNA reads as TGTGCCAGCAGTGAAAACGACCAGGGCTTAAATTCACCCCTCCACTTT.